This T cell receptor (beta chain) was found in a study of shared clonotypes between healthy human individuals. Whole-study context: Those who served as donors were two women and a few men between the ages of 18 and 49. General study points: Some naive CD4 clonotypes, roughly 5%, turned up in common across a few donors.

The study ran the assay at deep level. The repertoire was sequenced with immunoSEQ multiplex PCR; TCRdb's copy has only in-frame clones and lacks some. Found here are 900,000 to 1,200,000 clones, roughly 74% of them singletons; the top ten hold roughly 0.61%. This clone has a handful of counts. Its target is not known. The CDR3 totals 16 residues. Per germline, CDR1 LNHDA and CDR2 SQIVND (reference sequence). Trimming took 4 bases from V and 1 from J, leaving 14 bases between them. The chain links TRBV19 to TRBJ1-3, with D perhaps matching TRBD1 (5 bases). The sequencing input was memory CD4+ T cells from PBMCs. Subset in this sample: CD45RA-negative fraction. This TCR was sampled from a man between 18 and 35 years old in good health. Some clones in this sample may be carry-over from other donors' samples. The CDR3 is CASSTIGTASGNTIYF. The CDR3 nucleotides are TGTGCCAGTAGTACCATAGGGACGGCTTCTGGAAACACCATATATTTT. The variable domain in full, with the rest retrieved from reference TRBV19 and TRBJ1-3, is DGGITQSPKYLFRKEGQNVTLSCEQNLNHDAMYWYRQDPGQGLRLIYYSQIVNDFQKGDIAEGYSVSREKKESFPLTVTSAQKNPTAFYLCASSTIGTASGNTIYFGEGSWLTVV.